This T cell receptor (beta chain) is drawn from a study of tumor-infiltrating lymphocytes in primary liver carcinoma. Study-level points and caveats: About 8-25% of top clones, no more, were shared by all five regions. The study found tumor-adjacent and tumor-blood pairs overlapped less than tumor region pairs.

From about 19-30 mg of unsorted bulk tissue, DNA and RNA were co-extracted together. All of the tumor samples contained over 80% viable tumor cells. A constant-region primer served to make TCR beta cDNA from about 500 ng total RNA. Libraries covering TCR beta were generated through three nested multiplex PCR rounds (using a slightly modified ARM-PCR). It was with TRBV1-TRBV30 forward primers and a C-beta reverse primer that the first two PCR rounds were run, at around 11 cycles each. TCRdb re-analysed the multiplex PCR reads in MiXCR, keeping a single row per CDR3 protein. This table has 55,000 or so distinct CDR3 sequences, 55% to 75% appearing once. V lost 5 bases and J lost 0; bases outside the gene matches: 8. The germline gives CDR1 SGHAT, CDR2 FQNNGV. The CDR3 extends over 16 amino acids. Details on this clonotype: Its target is not known.

Sequencing was done on a sample of liver tumor tissue from sampling region 2. The subset here: tumor region T2, inferior pole. This TCR came from a man between 40 and 49 years old with primary liver carcinoma and hepatitis B virus infection. V and J are TRBV11-2 and TRBJ1-1; 8 bases line up with TRBD1. The CDR3 sequence is CASSPFRGPVNTEAFF. CDR3 bases: TGTGCCAGCAGCCCATTCAGGGGGCCGGTGAACACTGAAGCTTTCTTT.